This is a list of T cell receptor beta chains from one sample in a study of blood T cell repertoires in COVID-19. Libraries were prepared by immunoSEQ multiplex PCR; TCRdb keeps only in-frame clonotypes and omits some of them. The sample has roughly 240,000 clones, approximately 84% seen once. The source material was peripheral blood. All receptors come from a woman in her 30s who had recovered from COVID-19. CDR3s include the opening cysteine and the closing phenylalanine or tryptophan. A D gene is named only where the DNA matches it firmly. Not all rows give a size; the values are once, few, many and, for expanded clones, a class.

v_call,d_call,j_call,clone_size,cdr3_nt,cdr3_aa
TRBV18,.,TRBJ1-4,.,TGTGCCAGCTCACCAGCCAGGGCAACTAATGAAAAACTGTTTTTT,CASSPARATNEKLFF
TRBV24-1,TRBD2,TRBJ2-5,.,TGTGCCACCAGTGATTCAACTAGCGGGGGTGAGACCCAGTACTTC,CATSDSTSGGETQYF
TRBV10-3,TRBD1,TRBJ2-5,.,TGTGCCATCAGGGAAGACAGGGCTGCGACCCAGTACTTC,CAIREDRAATQYF
TRBV5-1,.,TRBJ2-7,.,TGCGCCAGCAGCTTGGCCAGCGGGCCCTACGAGCAGTACTTC,CASSLASGPYEQYF
TRBV12-3/TRBV12-4,.,TRBJ2-7,.,TGTGCCAGCAGGGGGCGGGGGCAAGAGCAGTACTTC,CASRGRGQEQYF
TRBV6-5,.,TRBJ2-3,.,TGTGCCAGCGAGTTTCCGGGGACAGATACGCAGTATTTT,CASEFPGTDTQYF
TRBV6-5,.,TRBJ2-7,once,TGTGCCAGCAGTTCCTTGTCTGGGGGGTCTTACGAGCAGTACTTC,CASSSLSGGSYEQYF
TRBV5-1,TRBD1,TRBJ1-2,.,TGCGCCAGCAGCTTGGAATCGGGACAGGGAAACTATGGCTACACCTTC,CASSLESGQGNYGYTF
TRBV4-3,TRBD1,TRBJ1-5,.,TGCGCCAGCAGCCTTCGACAGGGAGGTCAGCCCCAGCATTTT,CASSLRQGGQPQHF
TRBV5-6,.,TRBJ2-1,.,TGTGCCAGCAGGGATGCGGGACAGCCCTACAATGAGCAGTTCTTC,CASRDAGQPYNEQFF
TRBV29-1,TRBD1,TRBJ2-7,.,TGCAGCGTCGGGACAGGTTTCTCCTACGAGCAGTACTTC,CSVGTGFSYEQYF
TRBV19,TRBD1,TRBJ2-1,.,TGTGCCAGTACCTTGCAGGGGGCAGGTGAGCAGTTCTTC,CASTLQGAGEQFF
TRBV7-9,.,TRBJ1-1,.,TGTGCCAGCAAAGGGGGATTCGGAACTGAAGCTTTCTTT,CASKGGFGTEAFF
TRBV7-2,TRBD1,TRBJ1-3,.,TGTGCCAGCAGACGACAGGGGGCGGGAGGAAACACCATATATTTT,CASRRQGAGGNTIYF
TRBV6-4,.,TRBJ1-1,.,TGTGCCAGCGCTAGACAGGCGAACACTGAAGCTTTCTTT,CASARQANTEAFF
TRBV7-2,TRBD1,TRBJ1-4,.,TGTGCCAGCAGCTCGCCGGGACAGTCTGAAAAACTGTTTTTT,CASSSPGQSEKLFF
TRBV5-1,.,TRBJ1-1,.,TGCGCCAGCAGCTTGATGGGGGGTTTGGTATTTGGCACTGAAGCTTTCTTT,CASSLMGGLVFGTEAFF
TRBV5-4,.,TRBJ1-1,once,TGTGCCAGCAACACAGACAGGAACAGACCCATCTTT,CASNTDRNRPIF
TRBV9,.,TRBJ1-4,.,TGTGCCAGCAGCGGTCGGGCAGCGGGGAATGAAAAACTGTTTTTT,CASSGRAAGNEKLFF
TRBV9,TRBD1,TRBJ2-1,.,TGTGCCAGCAGCCCCCAGGGGGCCAACAATGAGCAGTTCTTC,CASSPQGANNEQFF
TRBV9,TRBD1,TRBJ1-2,.,TGTGCCAGCAGCCCCGACAGGGTTGGCTACACCTTC,CASSPDRVGYTF
TRBV6-5,.,TRBJ2-1,.,TGTGCCAGCAGTTTCCTCACCTGGGACACTAGGGATGAGCAGTTCTTC,CASSFLTWDTRDEQFF
TRBV28,.,TRBJ2-1,.,TGTGCCAGCAGTTTATTAGCTAATGAGCAGTTCTTC,CASSLLANEQFF
TRBV13,.,TRBJ1-1,.,TGTGCCAGCAGCCTCAAAGGGGCGCGAAACACTGAAGCTTTCTTT,CASSLKGARNTEAFF
TRBV5-1,.,TRBJ1-5,few,TGCGCCAGCAGCTTGGACGGGTATAGCAATCAGCCCCAGCATTTT,CASSLDGYSNQPQHF
TRBV2,TRBD1,TRBJ1-2,.,TGTGCCAGCAGTGAAGCGGGGACAGGTTCTGATGGCTACACCTTC,CASSEAGTGSDGYTF
TRBV19,.,TRBJ1-2,.,TGTGCCAGTAGTACGTCCACTTCTAACTATGGCTACACCTTC,CASSTSTSNYGYTF
TRBV7-2,.,TRBJ1-1,.,TGTGCCAGCAGTCGTACGATCCTAACGAACACTGAAGCTTTCTTT,CASSRTILTNTEAFF
TRBV11-2,TRBD2,TRBJ2-2,.,TGTGCCAGCAGCCCGGGACTAGCGGGGGGGCTCCCGAACACCGGGGAGCTGTTTTTT,CASSPGLAGGLPNTGELFF
TRBV19,TRBD1,TRBJ1-5,.,TGTGCCAGTAGTACCGGACAGGGTAGGTATCAGCCCCAGCATTTT,CASSTGQGRYQPQHF
TRBV4-1,.,TRBJ2-7,once,TGCGCCAGCAGCCAAGATGGAGGAAGATATACCTACGAGCAGTACTTC,CASSQDGGRYTYEQYF
TRBV11-3,.,TRBJ2-2,once,TGTGCCAGCAGCCCCTCCGCCGGGGAGCTGTTTTTT,CASSPSAGELFF
TRBV7-9,TRBD1,TRBJ1-6,few,TGTGCCAGCAGCTTAGCCGAGACAGGGAACTCACCCCTCCACTTT,CASSLAETGNSPLHF
TRBV3-1/TRBV3-2,.,TRBJ2-1,.,TGTGCCAGCAGCCCACAGGGAAGAAGCTACAATGAGCAGTTCTTC,CASSPQGRSYNEQFF
TRBV6-6,.,TRBJ1-2,.,TGTGCCAGCAGTCCTAGAGGACATAACTATGGCTACACCTTC,CASSPRGHNYGYTF
TRBV4-1,TRBD1,TRBJ1-4,.,TGCGCCAGCAGCCAAGTGGGGGGACAGGGGGATGAAAAACTGTTTTTT,CASSQVGGQGDEKLFF
TRBV30,.,TRBJ2-1,.,TGTGCCTGGAGTGTAAAGGGGGATGAGCAGTTCTTC,CAWSVKGDEQFF
TRBV5-4,TRBD1,TRBJ2-5,.,TGTGCCAGCAGCTCTCGACAGGGCCAAGAGACCCAGTACTTC,CASSSRQGQETQYF
TRBV15,TRBD2,TRBJ2-5,.,TGTGCCACCGGGGACTACCCAGAAGAGACCCAGTACTTC,CATGDYPEETQYF
TRBV15,.,TRBJ1-1,.,TGTGCCACCAGCAGAGGACAGCTTAACACTGAAGCTTTCTTT,CATSRGQLNTEAFF
TRBV9,.,TRBJ1-5,once,TGTGCCAGCGGCCCAGGGCCCGGGGGGGCCCAGCATTTT,CASGPGPGGAQHF
TRBV4-1,TRBD2,TRBJ2-1,.,TGCGCCAGCAGCCAAGGGCTCGGGGGGGCTTACAATGAGCAGTTCTTC,CASSQGLGGAYNEQFF